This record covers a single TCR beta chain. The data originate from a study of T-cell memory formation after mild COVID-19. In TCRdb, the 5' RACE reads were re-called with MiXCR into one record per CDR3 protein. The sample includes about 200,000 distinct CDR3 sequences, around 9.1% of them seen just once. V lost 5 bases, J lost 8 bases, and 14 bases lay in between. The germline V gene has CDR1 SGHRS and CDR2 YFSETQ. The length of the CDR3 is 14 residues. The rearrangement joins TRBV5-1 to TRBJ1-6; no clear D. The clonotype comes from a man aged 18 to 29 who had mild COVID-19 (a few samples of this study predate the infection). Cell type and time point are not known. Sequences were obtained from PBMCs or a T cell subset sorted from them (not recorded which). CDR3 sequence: CASSSTSGDSPLHF. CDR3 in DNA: TGCGCCAGCAGTTCTACTTCTGGGGATTCACCCCTCCACTTT.